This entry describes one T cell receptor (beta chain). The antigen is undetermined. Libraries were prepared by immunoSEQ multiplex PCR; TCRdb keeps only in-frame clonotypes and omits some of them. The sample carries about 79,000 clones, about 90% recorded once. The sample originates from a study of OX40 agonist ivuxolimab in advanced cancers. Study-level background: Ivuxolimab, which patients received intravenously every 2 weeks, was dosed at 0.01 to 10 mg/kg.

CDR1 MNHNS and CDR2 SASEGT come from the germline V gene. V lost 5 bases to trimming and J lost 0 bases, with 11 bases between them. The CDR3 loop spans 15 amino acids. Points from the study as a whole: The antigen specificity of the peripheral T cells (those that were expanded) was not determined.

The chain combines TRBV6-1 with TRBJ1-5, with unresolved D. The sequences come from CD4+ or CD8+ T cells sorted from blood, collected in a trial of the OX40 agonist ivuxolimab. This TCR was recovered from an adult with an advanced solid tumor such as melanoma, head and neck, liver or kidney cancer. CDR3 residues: CASSIGIYSNQPQHF. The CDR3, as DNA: TGTGCCAGCAGTATCGGTATATATAGCAATCAGCCCCAGCATTTT.